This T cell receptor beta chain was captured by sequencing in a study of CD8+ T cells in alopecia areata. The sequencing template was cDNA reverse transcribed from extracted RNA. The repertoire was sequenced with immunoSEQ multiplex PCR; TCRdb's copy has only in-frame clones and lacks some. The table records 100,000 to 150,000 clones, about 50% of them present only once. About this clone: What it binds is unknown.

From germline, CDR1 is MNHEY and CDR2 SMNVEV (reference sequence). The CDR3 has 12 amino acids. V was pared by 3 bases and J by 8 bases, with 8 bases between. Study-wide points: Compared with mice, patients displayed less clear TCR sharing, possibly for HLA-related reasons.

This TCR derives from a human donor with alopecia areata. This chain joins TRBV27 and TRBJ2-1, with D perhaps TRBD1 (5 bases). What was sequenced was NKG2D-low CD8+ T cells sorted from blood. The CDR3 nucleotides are TGTGCCAGCAGTTTGGGGCTAGATGAGCAGTTCTTC. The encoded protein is CASSLGLDEQFF.